The 3 T cell receptor beta chains given below trace back to one sample, sequenced in a study of shared clonotypes between healthy human individuals (dated by TCRdb to 2018 to 2020). CD8 naive samples consisted of CD45RO-negative cells that were positively selected for CCR7, yielding a CD45RA+CCR7+ population without TemRA cells. Library preparation was by the immunoSEQ multiplex PCR assay. TCRdb took over this immuneACCESS table, retaining in-frame rearrangements with V and J assigned. Such tables are incomplete; in checked studies, under half of the missing clones stem from an unresolved V gene, and the remainder is unexplained. For this sample there are approximately 2,000,000 clones; approximately 92% appear just once. Of the sample, around 1.7% falls within the top ten clones. Sequencing used naive CD8+ T cells from PBMCs. This specimen's cell subset or site label, per the study, means: CD45RA+CCR7+. These TCRs come from a young man in good health. Some clones in this sample may be carry-over from other donors' samples.

The gene calls are TRBV7-6 and TRBJ2-3; 12 bases agree with TRBD1. The CDR3 runs 15 residues. CDR1 and CDR2 from the germline V gene are SGHVS and FNYEAQ. V shed 8 bases, J shed 6 bases, and the junction held 9 bases outside the gene matches. CDR3 protein: CASGPGQGAMDTQYF. CDR3 nucleotide sequence: TGTGCCAGCGGGCCGGGACAGGGGGCAATGGATACGCAGTATTTT.

This clone was observed a few times. The chain uses TRBV5-4 and TRBJ1-1; no clear D gene. The germline V gene encodes CDR1 SGHNT and CDR2 YYREEE (reference sequence). Trimming removed 4 bases at V and 1 base at J, with 8 bases between. The CDR3 covers 13 residues. In nucleotides, the CDR3 is TGTGCCAGCAGCATCAGTGGGAACACTGAAGCTTTCTTT. Residues: CASSISGNTEAFF.

This clone came up once. This sequence joins TRBV27 and TRBJ2-3; D not certain. Germline lookup yields CDR1 MNHEY and CDR2 SMNVEV (reference sequence). V was shortened by 2 bases and J by 2 bases, with 8 bases between the two germline ends. This CDR3 region has 14 residues. CDR3: CASSLDGATDTQYF. CDR3 bases: TGTGCCAGCAGTTTAGACGGAGCCACAGATACGCAGTATTTT.